This TCR beta chain appears in the sequencing data of a study of neurological immune-mediated disorders. Regarding the study as a whole: Falling below healthy controls, multiple sclerosis showed the least TCR clonal expansion, while HTLV-1-associated myelopathy showed the most.

As for the cDNA, it was generated by 5'RACE with 10-nucleotide random UMIs. The output of every sequencing run, over 190 million TCR-beta sequences, came from 15-18 subjects. Via MiXCR, TCRdb re-called the 5' RACE reads, giving one row per CDR3 protein. The table shows roughly 23,000 distinct CDR3 sequences, with more than 9% occurring only once. The CDR3 is 16 residues long. Per germline, CDR1 DFQATT and CDR2 SNEGSKA (reference sequence). The V gene end was trimmed by 0 bases and the J gene end by 0 bases; junction bases not matched to a gene: 3. Only a few counts were recorded for this clonotype. Antigen unknown. Unsorted libraries were prepared from 2 million PBMCs that had been stored at -80 C.

The chain uses TRBV20-1 and TRBJ2-1, with TRBD2 matching 9 bases. The TCR was taken from a woman aged 60-70 years with HTLV-1-associated myelopathy (HAM/TSP). The sample taken for sequencing was PBMCs. CDR3 sequence reads: CSARDAGGSSYNEQFF. CDR3 in DNA: TGCAGTGCTAGAGATGCGGGGGGGAGCTCCTACAATGAGCAGTTCTTC.